Below, 32 T cell receptor beta chains from the same sample are listed, as sequenced in a study of blood T cell repertoires in COVID-19. Sequenced by immunoSEQ multiplex PCR; TCRdb stores in-frame clones only, minus some. The sample has 250,000 to 300,000 clones, roughly 87% seen once. Sequencing used peripheral blood. The receptors derive from a young woman with acute or convalescent COVID-19.

J is TRBJ2-3 and V is TRBV5-1; D might be TRBD1 (6 bases). Germline values: CDR1 SGHRS, CDR2 YFSETQ. The CDR3 sequence is 17 residues long. The V end was cut by 2 bases, the J end by 1 base, with 17 bases between. CDR3 DNA sequence: TGCGCCAGCAGCTTAACAACAACAGGGTCTGGCACAGATACGCAGTATTTT. The encoded protein is CASSLTTTGSGTDTQYF.

The chain links TRBV5-1 to TRBJ2-5; perhaps TRBD2 as D (6 bases). Germline V gene lookup returns CDR1 SGHRS and CDR2 YFSETQ. The V and J ends lost 0 bases and 0 bases respectively, with 6 bases between them. CDR3 length: 14 residues. CDR3 in amino acids: CASSLAGDQETQYF. Written as DNA, the CDR3 is TGCGCCAGCAGCTTGGCGGGGGACCAAGAGACCCAGTACTTC.

This clone showed up just a few times. This chain uses TRBV4-3 with TRBJ1-2, with no clear D. Germline V lookup: CDR1 LGHNA, CDR2 YSLEER. This CDR3 spans 14 amino acids. V was clipped by 6 bases and J by 2 bases, with 13 bases between them. Here the CDR3 reads CASRRAQLNYGYTF. In DNA, the CDR3 is TGCGCCAGCAGGCGAGCACAGTTGAACTATGGCTACACCTTC.

The genes are TRBV28 and TRBJ2-4; D may be TRBD2 (6 bases). Germline CDR1 reads MDHEN; CDR2 reads SYDVKM. CDR3 length equals 13 residues. Trimming pared 5 bases from V and 8 bases from J, leaving 13 bases between. CDR3 sequence: CASSLRWGDIQYF. In DNA form, the CDR3 reads TGTGCCAGCAGTCTCCGGTGGGGGGACATTCAGTACTTC.

The V gene is TRBV6-2 or TRBV6-3, the J gene TRBJ2-3, with 8 bases fitting TRBD1. Germline trimming cut 5 bases from V and 5 bases from J; bases unmatched to any gene: 3. This CDR3 spans 13 amino acids. Germline V gene lookup returns CDR1 MNHEY and CDR2 SVGEGT. The CDR3 sequence is CASSPDREDTQYF. CDR3 DNA sequence: TGTGCCAGCAGTCCGGACAGGGAAGATACGCAGTATTTT.

V is TRBV7-9 and J is TRBJ2-1; no reliable D call. Germline V gene sequence: CDR1 SEHNR, CDR2 FQNEAQ (reference sequence). The CDR3 extends over 17 amino acids. V was pared by 4 bases and J by 5 bases, with 21 bases between. The CDR3 DNA reads TGTGCCAGCAGCTCAACACTGGCGACCCGGAGAAACAATGAGCAGTTCTTC. Encoded protein: CASSSTLATRRNNEQFF.

CDR3 nucleotide sequence: TGTGCCAGCAATTTACAGGGGGCAGGGGGCGGGGAGCTGTTTTTT. Translated, it gives CASNLQGAGGGELFF. The chain has TRBV6-5 and TRBJ2-2; TRBD1 aligns across 9 bases. V shed 7 bases and J 7 bases; nucleotides not matched to a gene: 10. The CDR3 extends over 15 amino acids. The V gene's germline CDR1 is MNHEY and CDR2 SVGAGI.

This clone was observed a few times. The chain combines TRBV7-8 with TRBJ2-7, with D hard to call. This CDR3 comprises 14 residues. CDR1 and CDR2 (germline): SGHVS, FQNEAQ. V was clipped by 7 bases and J by 2 bases, with 15 bases between them. CDR3 sequence: CASTRSNGAYEQYF. The CDR3 region has the DNA TGTGCCAGCACTCGGAGCAACGGTGCCTACGAGCAGTACTTC.

V and J are TRBV29-1 and TRBJ2-7; 7 bases are shared with TRBD2. V shed 0 bases, J shed 3 bases, and the junction held 14 bases outside the gene matches. Germline V lookup: CDR1 SQVTM, CDR2 ANQGSEA. The CDR3 covers 17 residues. The CDR3 region is CSVEDRSLGLGNYEQYF. CDR3 nucleotides: TGCAGCGTTGAAGATCGGTCTCTAGGACTAGGGAACTACGAGCAGTACTTC.

V is TRBV9 and J is TRBJ2-1, with TRBD2 identical over 10 bases. Germline assignment: CDR1 SGDLS and CDR2 YYNGEE. Germline trimming cut 4 bases from V and 8 bases from J; bases unmatched to any gene: 15. CDR3 length equals 17 residues. CDR3 in amino acids: CASSPLGASGRRHEQFF. The CDR3 coding sequence is TGTGCCAGCAGCCCCCTGGGGGCTAGCGGGAGACGACATGAGCAGTTCTTC.

This clone was detected once. The chain is built from TRBV19 and TRBJ2-2, with TRBD2 as a possible D gene (6 bases). This CDR3 spans 16 amino acids. Germline V lookup: CDR1 LNHDA, CDR2 SQIVND (reference sequence). V was clipped by 7 bases and J by 4 bases, with 19 bases between them. Here the CDR3 reads CASTGRARGSTGELFF. For the CDR3, the DNA is TGTGCCAGTACCGGACGGGCCCGGGGGAGCACCGGGGAGCTGTTTTTT.

The chain combines TRBV30 with TRBJ1-6; the D gene is possibly TRBD1 (5 bases). Trimming cost V 0 bases and J 3 bases, with 9 bases left between them. CDR1 is GTSNPN, CDR2 SVGIG, per germline (reference sequence). This CDR3 is built from 15 residues. The CDR3 protein is CAWSVGEGYNSPLHF. Written as DNA, the CDR3 is TGTGCCTGGAGTGTAGGGGAGGGCTATAATTCACCCCTCCACTTT.

The chain recombines TRBV5-4 with TRBJ1-1, with TRBD1 as a possible D gene (5 bases). Germline V CDR1 and CDR2: SGHNT, YYREEE (reference sequence). The ends were cut back, 2 bases at V and 6 bases at J, with 8 bases in the middle. This CDR3 contains 12 residues. The CDR3 is CASSFGQPEAFF. The CDR3 nucleotides are TGTGCCAGCAGCTTCGGACAACCTGAAGCTTTCTTT.

The chain uses TRBV9 and TRBJ1-2, with 8 bases matching TRBD1. Germline trimming cut 4 bases from V and 9 bases from J; bases unmatched to any gene: 5. Germline CDR1 reads SGDLS; CDR2 reads YYNGEE. The CDR3 contains 12 residues. CDR3 DNA sequence: TGTGCCAGCAGCACACAGGGGGGGAGCTACACCTTC. Its translation: CASSTQGGSYTF.

V gene TRBV7-8 combines with J gene TRBJ2-3; possible D gene TRBD2, 6 bases. CDR1 and CDR2 from the germline V gene are SGHVS and FQNEAQ. This CDR3 is 16 amino acids long. The V and J ends lost 5 bases and 0 bases respectively, with 15 bases between them. CDR3 in amino acids: CASSTRGSGSTDTQYF. The CDR3 nucleotides read TGTGCCAGCAGCACCCGGGGGAGCGGGAGCACAGATACGCAGTATTTT.

This sequence joins TRBV10-2 and TRBJ2-5, with a possible D match to TRBD1 (6 bases). This CDR3 region has 18 residues. Trimming cost V 3 bases and J 2 bases, with 22 bases left between them. The germline V gene encodes CDR1 WSHSY and CDR2 SAAADI. The CDR3 nucleotides read TGCGCCAGCAGTGATCAGGTACAGGGTCCACTTACACAAGAGACCCAGTACTTC. It translates to CASSDQVQGPLTQETQYF.

The CDR3, as DNA: TGTGCCAACGGGAGAGGGACAGTCAATTCACCCCTCCACTTT. This encodes CANGRGTVNSPLHF. The chain joins TRBV2 to TRBJ1-6; TRBD1 matches at 7 bases. Germline CDR1 SNHLY, CDR2 FYNNEI. V trimming: 10 bases; J trimming: 7 bases; junction bases outside the gene matches: 10. CDR3 size: 14 residues.

The chain couples TRBV11-2 to TRBJ2-7; 7 positions agree with TRBD2. The CDR3 sequence is 14 residues long. CDR1 and CDR2 from the germline V gene are SGHAT and FQNNGV. The trim removed 5 bases at V and 5 bases at J, leaving 9 bases unmatched. This CDR3 is CASSLTGLVHEQYF. The CDR3 DNA follows: TGTGCCAGCAGCCTGACTGGACTAGTCCACGAGCAGTACTTC.

This chain links TRBV23-1 with TRBJ2-7; 9 nucleotides agree with TRBD2. TRBV23-1 is flagged as an ORF with uncertain function. Unmatched junction bases numbered 11, after V lost 4 bases and J lost 7 bases. CDR3 size: 15 residues. CDR3 amino acids: CASSRAGGPYREQYF. The CDR3 DNA sequence: TGCGCCAGCAGTCGGGCGGGAGGGCCCTACCGGGAGCAGTACTTC.

This clone was observed a handful of times. DNA of the CDR3: TGTGCCAGCACCCTCGAGGGCACTGGAAATGAGCAGTTCTTC. Protein: CASTLEGTGNEQFF. The genes are TRBV25-1 and TRBJ2-1; tentatively, D is TRBD2 (5 bases). The CDR3 has 14 amino acids. Germline CDR1 MGHDK, CDR2 SYGVNS. The V end was cut by 7 bases, the J end by 7 bases, with 17 bases between.

Regarding this clone: This clone may be a read error of a much larger clone one base away. The chain has TRBV7-9 and TRBJ2-2, with a possible D match to TRBD1 (6 bases). V lost 3 bases and J 0 bases, leaving 8 bases between the germline ends. This CDR3 contains 15 residues. Germline V gene lookup returns CDR1 SEHNR and CDR2 FQNEAQ (reference sequence). The CDR3 protein is CASSLAGANTGELFF. In DNA form, the CDR3 reads TGTGCCAGCAGCTTGGCAGGGGCGAACACCGGGGAGCTGTTTTTT. Full variable domain (outside the CDR3, taken from reference TRBV7-9 and TRBJ2-2): DTGVSQNPRHKITKRGQNVTFRCDPISEHNRLYWYRQTLGQGPEFLTYFQNEAQLEKSRLLSDRFSAERPKGSFSTLEIQRTEQGDSAMYLCASSLAGANTGELFFGEGSRLTVL.

V is TRBV9 and J is TRBJ2-3; D perhaps matches TRBD1 (6 bases). Trimming took off 3 bases at V and 2 bases at J, with 10 bases between the two ends. This CDR3 is built from 14 residues. The germline CDR1 and CDR2 sequences are SGDLS and YYNGEE. The CDR3 loop is CASSATGFTDTQYF. The CDR3 DNA reads TGTGCCAGCAGCGCGACAGGTTTCACAGATACGCAGTATTTT.

The chain joins TRBV6-5 to TRBJ1-5, with 7 bases fitting TRBD1. Germline lookup yields CDR1 MNHEY and CDR2 SVGAGI. This CDR3 comprises 13 residues. The junction had 4 bases not matched to a gene; V was cut back by 5 bases and J by 6 bases. This CDR3 reads CASSLTGSQPQHF. The DNA for the CDR3 is TGTGCCAGCAGTCTGACAGGGAGTCAGCCCCAGCATTTT.

Here the CDR3 reads CASSNSGRTETQYF. CDR3 nucleotide sequence: TGTGCCAGCAGTAATAGCGGGAGAACTGAGACCCAGTACTTC. The V call is TRBV6-5, the J call TRBJ2-5, with 9 bases lining up with TRBD2. V shed 5 bases, J shed 5 bases, and the junction held 6 bases outside the gene matches. Germline CDR1 is MNHEY and CDR2 is SVGAGI. This CDR3 is built from 14 residues.

The V and J genes are TRBV10-3 and TRBJ2-6; TRBD2 aligns across 11 bases. The V gene end was trimmed by 6 bases and the J gene end by 2 bases; junction bases not matched to a gene: 3. Germline V gives CDR1 ENHRY, CDR2 SYGVKD. CDR3 length: 16 residues. CDR3 in DNA: TGTGCCATCAGAGTACTAGCGGGAGCTGGGGCCAACGTCCTGACTTTC. It codes for CAIRVLAGAGANVLTF.

This clone appeared once. The genes are TRBV5-1 and TRBJ2-3, with TRBD2 matching 9 bases. In germline, CDR1 is SGHRS, CDR2 YFSETQ. V lost 0 bases, J lost 5 bases, and 7 bases stayed unmatched. The CDR3 spans 16 residues. CDR3 residues: CASSLELAGVGDTQYF. CDR3 nucleotides: TGCGCCAGCAGCTTGGAGTTAGCGGGAGTGGGAGATACGCAGTATTTT.

CDR3 in amino acids: CASRKGRLNTEAFF. CDR3 nucleotides: TGTGCCAGCAGAAAGGGGCGGTTAAACACTGAAGCTTTCTTT. The rearrangement joins TRBV6-5 to TRBJ1-1, with TRBD1 as a possible D gene (5 bases). V shed 6 bases and J shed 2 bases, with 13 bases lying between them. The CDR3 runs to 14 residues. Germline lookup yields CDR1 MNHEY and CDR2 SVGAGI.

The chain uses TRBV4-1 and TRBJ1-2; D uncertain. CDR3 length: 15 residues. Germline assignment: CDR1 MGHRA and CDR2 YSYEKL. Deletions cut 1 base from V and 8 bases from J, with 17 bases between. The CDR3 spells CASSQGFPDEGGYTF. In DNA form, the CDR3 reads TGCGCCAGCAGCCAAGGGTTCCCCGATGAGGGAGGCTACACCTTC.

This chain uses TRBV29-1 with TRBJ1-1; TRBD1 might be the D (6 bases). The V end lost 4 bases, the J end lost 0 bases, and 12 bases lay between the germline ends. Germline CDR1 reads SQVTM; CDR2 reads ANQGSEA. This CDR3 is built from 14 residues. This chain's CDR3 is CSVVAGVMNTEAFF. In DNA, the CDR3 is TGCAGCGTTGTGGCAGGGGTTATGAACACTGAAGCTTTCTTT.

The J gene is TRBJ1-6, the V gene TRBV6-2 or TRBV6-3; 8 bases line up with TRBD1. In germline, CDR1 is MNHEY, CDR2 SVGEGT. Unmatched junction bases numbered 12, after V lost 5 bases and J lost 12 bases. CDR3 length: 15 residues. The DNA for the CDR3 is TGTGCCAGCAGTGCACGCGGGACAGGCAGCGGACCCCTCCACTTT. This sequence encodes CASSARGTGSGPLHF.

This chain joins TRBV30 and TRBJ2-6, with D unclear. The CDR3 loop spans 13 amino acids. Germline CDR1 is GTSNPN and CDR2 is SVGIG (reference sequence). The V and J ends lost 5 bases and 4 bases respectively, with 9 bases between them. CDR3 sequence: CAWERGGANVLTF. The CDR3 bases are TGTGCCTGGGAACGAGGCGGGGCCAACGTCCTGACTTTC. The complete variable domain, with remaining parts taken from reference TRBV30 and TRBJ2-6, reads SQTIHQWPATLVQPVGSPLSLECTVEGTSNPNLYWYRQAAGRGLQLLFYSVGIGQISSEVPQNLSASRPQDRQFILSSKKLLLSDSGFYLCAWERGGANVLTFGAGSRLTVL.

The rearrangement joins TRBV10-3 to TRBJ2-7; 12 bases agree with TRBD2. The CDR3 contains 15 residues. Trimming removed 3 bases from V and 2 bases from J; junction bases left unmatched: 2. Germline V gene lookup returns CDR1 ENHRY and CDR2 SYGVKD. The CDR3 region has the DNA TGTGCCATCAGTGATCTAGCGGGAGGGCCCTACGAGCAGTACTTC. It specifies CAISDLAGGPYEQYF.